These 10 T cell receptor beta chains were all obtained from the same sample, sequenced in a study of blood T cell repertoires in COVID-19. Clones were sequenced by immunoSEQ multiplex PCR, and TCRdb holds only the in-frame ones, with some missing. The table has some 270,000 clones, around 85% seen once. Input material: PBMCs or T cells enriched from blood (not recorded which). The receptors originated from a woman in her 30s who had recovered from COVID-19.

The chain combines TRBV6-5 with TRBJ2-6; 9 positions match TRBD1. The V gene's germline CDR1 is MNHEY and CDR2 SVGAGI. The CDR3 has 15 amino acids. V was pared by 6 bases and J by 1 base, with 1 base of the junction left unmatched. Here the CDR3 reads CASSGTGSGANVLTF. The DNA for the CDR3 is TGTGCCAGCAGCGGGACAGGGTCTGGGGCCAACGTCCTGACTTTC.

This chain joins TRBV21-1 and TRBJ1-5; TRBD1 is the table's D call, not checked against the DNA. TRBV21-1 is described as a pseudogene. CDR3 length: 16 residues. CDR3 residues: CASSTYRGWSNQPQHF. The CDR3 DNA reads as TGTGCCAGCAGCACCTACAGGGGTTGGAGCAATCAGCCCCAGCATTTT.

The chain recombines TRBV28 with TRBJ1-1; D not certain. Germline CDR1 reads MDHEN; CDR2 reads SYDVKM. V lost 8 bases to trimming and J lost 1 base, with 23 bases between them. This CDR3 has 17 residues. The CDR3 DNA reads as TGTGCCAGCCCGCCCCCAGGCGCCATACCGACGAACACTGAAGCTTTCTTT. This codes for CASPPPGAIPTNTEAFF.

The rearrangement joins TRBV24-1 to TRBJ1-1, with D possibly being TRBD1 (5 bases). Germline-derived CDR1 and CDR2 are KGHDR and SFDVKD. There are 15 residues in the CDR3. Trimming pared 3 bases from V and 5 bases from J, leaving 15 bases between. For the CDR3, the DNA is TGTGCCACCAGTGATGCCCAGGGAGGAAGGACTGAAGCTTTCTTT. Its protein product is CATSDAQGGRTEAFF.

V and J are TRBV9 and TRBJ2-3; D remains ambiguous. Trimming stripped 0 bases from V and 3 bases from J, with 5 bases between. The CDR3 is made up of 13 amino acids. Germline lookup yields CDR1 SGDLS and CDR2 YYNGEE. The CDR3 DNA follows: TGTGCCAGCAGCGTAGATCTTACAGATACGCAGTATTTT. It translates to CASSVDLTDTQYF.

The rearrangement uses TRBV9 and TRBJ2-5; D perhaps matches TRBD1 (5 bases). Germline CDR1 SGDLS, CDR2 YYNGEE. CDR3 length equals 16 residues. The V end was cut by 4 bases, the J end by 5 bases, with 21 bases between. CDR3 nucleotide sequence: TGTGCCAGCAGCCCCGAGTCTCAGGGTCCTCGGGAGACCCAGTACTTC. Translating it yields CASSPESQGPRETQYF.

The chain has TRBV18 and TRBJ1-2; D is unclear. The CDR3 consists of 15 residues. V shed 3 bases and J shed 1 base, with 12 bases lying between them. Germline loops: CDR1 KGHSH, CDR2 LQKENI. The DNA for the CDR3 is TGTGCCAGCTCACCGGTTGTGAGGGATAACTATGGCTACACCTTC. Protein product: CASSPVVRDNYGYTF.

In nucleotides, the CDR3 is TGTGCCAGCAGCCGACACACTAGCGGGGGCCTCTGGGAGCAGTACTTC. Translation gives CASSRHTSGGLWEQYF. This chain uses TRBV2 with TRBJ2-7; 11 positions agree with TRBD2. The CDR3 totals 16 residues. From germline, CDR1 is SNHLY and CDR2 FYNNEI. The V and J ends lost 6 bases and 7 bases, in that order; junction bases with no gene match: 14. The variable domain in full, with the rest retrieved from reference TRBV2 and TRBJ2-7, is EPEVTQTPSHQVTQMGQEVILRCVPISNHLYFYWYRQILGQKVEFLVSFYNNEISEKSEIFDDQFSVERPDGSNFTLKIRSTKLEDSAMYFCASSRHTSGGLWEQYFGPGTRLTVT.

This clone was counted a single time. CDR3 DNA: TGTGCCAGCAGGCCGGGACAGGGAAATGAAAAACTGTTTTTT. It is translated as CASRPGQGNEKLFF. The chain uses TRBV6-5 and TRBJ1-4, with 9 bases identical to TRBD1. With V trimmed by 6 bases and J by 5 bases, 4 bases remained unmatched. The CDR3 length is 14 residues. CDR1 is MNHEY, CDR2 SVGAGI, per germline.

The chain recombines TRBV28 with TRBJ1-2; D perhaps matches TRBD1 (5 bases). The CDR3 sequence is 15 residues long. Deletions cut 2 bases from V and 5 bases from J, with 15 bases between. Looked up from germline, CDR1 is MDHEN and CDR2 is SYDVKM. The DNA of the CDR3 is TGTGCCAGCAGTTTAATTGAAATGACAGTATATGGCTACACCTTC. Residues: CASSLIEMTVYGYTF.